This T cell receptor (beta chain) was documented in a study of radiation and T cells in renal cell carcinoma. This CDR3 has 16 residues. CDR1 and CDR2 from the germline V gene are MGHRA and YSYEKL. J was trimmed by 5 bases and V by 3 bases; bases with no gene match: 12. As for time point: baseline pretreatment blood. Treatment indicated: 15 Gy SBRT to primary tumor, nephrectomy 4 weeks later. The patient's renal cell carcinoma had clear cell pathology. Sequenced by immunoSEQ multiplex PCR; TCRdb stores in-frame clones only, minus some. The repertoire holds tens of thousands of clones, with about 79% as singletons.

This sample comprised blood, obtained from a patient whose treatment included radiotherapy and nephrectomy. The chain links TRBV4-1 to TRBJ1-1; 7 bases match TRBD1. The sequence was obtained from a man in his sixties with renal cell carcinoma. CDR3 protein: CASSHPPDRAQTEAFF. For the CDR3, the DNA is TGCGCCAGCAGCCACCCCCCCGACAGGGCACAGACTGAAGCTTTCTTT.